The TCR beta chain under discussion was sequenced for a study of blood T cell repertoires in COVID-19. Study-level information: Samples representing acute and convalescent COVID-19 were sourced from the United States, Italy and Spain.

Repertoires were generated with immunoSEQ multiplex PCR, while TCRdb's copy carries only in-frame clones and drops some. Among roughly 150,000 clones listed, less than 85% were seen once. V was pared by 3 bases and J by 2 bases, with 11 bases between. This CDR3 comprises 15 residues. Looked up from germline, CDR1 is MDHEN and CDR2 is SYDVKM. The chain employs TRBV28 and TRBJ2-1; D might be TRBD2 (6 bases). The sample consisted of PBMCs or T cells enriched from blood (not recorded which). This clonotype originated in a woman aged 18-29 years who had been exposed to COVID-19. The CDR3: CASSFRQRAYNEQFF. The CDR3 DNA sequence: TGTGCCAGCAGTTTTAGACAGCGGGCCTACAATGAGCAGTTCTTC.